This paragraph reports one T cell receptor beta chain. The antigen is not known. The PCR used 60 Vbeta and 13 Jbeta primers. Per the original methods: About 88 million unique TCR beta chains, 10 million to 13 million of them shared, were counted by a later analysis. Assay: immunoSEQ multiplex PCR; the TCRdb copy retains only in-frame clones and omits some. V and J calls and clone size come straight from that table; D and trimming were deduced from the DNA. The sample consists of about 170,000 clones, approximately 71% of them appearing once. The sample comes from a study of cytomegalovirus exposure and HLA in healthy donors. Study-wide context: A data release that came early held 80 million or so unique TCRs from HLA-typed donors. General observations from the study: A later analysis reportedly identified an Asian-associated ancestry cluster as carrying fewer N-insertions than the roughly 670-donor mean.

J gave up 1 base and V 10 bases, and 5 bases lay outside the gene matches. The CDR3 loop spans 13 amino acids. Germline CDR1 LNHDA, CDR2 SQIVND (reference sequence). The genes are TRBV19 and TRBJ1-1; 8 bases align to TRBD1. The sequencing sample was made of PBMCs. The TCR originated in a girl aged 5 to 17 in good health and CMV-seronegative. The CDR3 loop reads CATGGQANTEAFF. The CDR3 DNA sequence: TGTGCCACCGGGGGACAGGCGAACACTGAAGCTTTCTTT.